Each of the 5 T cell receptor beta chains below was sequenced from the same sample in a study of regulatory T cells in long-lasting Graves disease. Arm-PCR of CDR3 regions with iRepertoire HTBI primers generated TCR beta libraries. MiXCR, applied by TCRdb to the multiplex PCR reads, yields one record per CDR3 protein. There are approximately 470,000 distinct CDR3 sequences in the sample; around 15% occur only once, and 12% lies in the top ten. The time point here: newly diagnosed GD, antithyroid drugs for less than 3 months. Isolated PBMC RNA provided the starting material for the TCR library. These same records also appear under a second study, on T cells in Graves' hyperthyroidism and ophthalmopathy.

Source: peripheral blood mononuclear cells (PBMCs), taken at new diagnosis, from a patient treated with antithyroid drugs. The receptors shown here come from a middle-aged man with Graves disease.

Many counts were recorded for this clonotype. V is TRBV9 and J is TRBJ2-2, with 8 bases that match TRBD1. The CDR3 is 17 residues long. With V trimmed by 0 bases and J by 4 bases, 8 bases remained unmatched. Germline V CDR1 and CDR2: SGDLS, YYNGEE. The CDR3 DNA follows: TGTGCCAGCAGCGTAGCTCCGGACAGGGCGGTCACCGGGGAGCTGTTTTTT. It codes for CASSVAPDRAVTGELFF.

The CDR3 loop reads CASSPLEYSPLHF. The CDR3 coding sequence is TGTGCCAGCAGTCCCCTTGAGTATTCACCCCTCCACTTT. The gene calls are TRBV12-3 or TRBV12-4 and TRBJ1-6; no definite D call. This CDR3 comprises 13 residues. V was cut by 5 bases and J by 8 bases, with 10 bases left in between.

There are a few counts of this clonotype. The V gene is TRBV29-1, the J gene TRBJ2-7, with a possible D match to TRBD2 (5 bases). Germline CDR1 is SQVTM and CDR2 is ANQGSEA. The V gene lost 5 bases and the J gene lost 3 bases, with 8 bases spanning the gap. The CDR3 covers 11 residues. This CDR3 is CSVRRDYEQYF. In DNA form, the CDR3 reads TGCAGCGTTCGACGGGACTACGAGCAGTACTTC.

This rearrangement joins TRBV28 to TRBJ2-1; 15 bases line up with TRBD2. V lost 6 bases and J lost 4; bases outside the gene matches: 13. Germline V lookup: CDR1 MDHEN, CDR2 SYDVKM. The CDR3 covers 19 residues. CDR3 region: CASSRPGTSGRSGYNEQFF. The CDR3 region has the DNA TGTGCCAGCAGCCGGCCCGGGACTAGCGGGAGGTCGGGTTACAATGAGCAGTTCTTC.

Note on this clonotype: It is likely a read error, because the conserved phenylalanine at the end of the CDR3 is missing. Here the CDR3 reads CATSDLADSTDTQYS. CDR3 sequence (DNA): TGTGCCACCAGTGATTTGGCGGATAGCACAGATACGCAGTATTCT. The genes are TRBV24-1 and TRBJ2-3; no reliable D call. Per germline, CDR1 KGHDR and CDR2 SFDVKD. Trimming removed 0 bases at V and 0 bases at J, with 6 bases between. The CDR3 is 15 residues long.